This T cell receptor (beta chain) came from a study of beta chain features in type 1 diabetes. The study, taken as a whole, reports: A moderate, significant TCRB CDR3 shortening appeared in type 1 diabetes across four CD4+ subsets. For TCRB rearrangement, an influence of HLA type remained unresolved here. Short templates might get an advantage during PCR, and this would be equal in patients and controls.

The authors sorted CD4+ naive, central memory, regulatory and stem cell-like memory cells via CD45RO/CCR7/CD25/CD127/CD95/CD27. In its sample, this clone was seen a few times. Its cognate antigen is unknown. What was sequenced were expressed TCRB transcripts, since all of the isolated RNA had been reverse transcribed. Naive, central memory and regulatory T cell samples yielded around 3.5 million reads on average. Produced via immunoSEQ multiplex PCR; TCRdb's table is partial and in-frame only. The sample shows approximately 170,000 clones, less than 9.5% of them seen only once. From germline, CDR1 is SEHNR and CDR2 FQNEAQ (reference sequence). This CDR3 contains 16 residues. The V segment lost 2 bases and the J segment 0 bases; nucleotides outside the gene matches: 2.

This TCR derives from a woman between 40 and 55 years old with type 1 diabetes. This chain joins TRBV7-9 and TRBJ1-1; 11 bases map to TRBD1. The material sequenced was central memory CD4+ T cells from blood. CDR3 coding DNA: TGTGCCAGCAGCTTATGGACAGGGGGCGTGAACACTGAAGCTTTCTTT. As protein: CASSLWTGGVNTEAFF.